This passage covers 30 T cell receptor beta chains from one sample sequenced in a study of CD8 T cells in ankylosing spondylitis. TCRdb re-analysed the 5' RACE reads in MiXCR, keeping a single row per CDR3 protein. The sample has approximately 130,000 distinct CDR3 sequences, about a tenth seen once. Sequenced material: blood, either unsorted or a sorted T cell fraction (not recorded which). These receptor sequences come from a male donor with ankylosing spondylitis or in good health (not recorded which).

The rearrangement links TRBV14 to TRBJ2-1; D could derive from TRBD1 or TRBD2 (5 bases each). Germline values: CDR1 SGHDN, CDR2 FVKESK. This CDR3 is built from 15 residues. Trimming shortened V by 3 bases and J by 9 bases, and 18 bases separated the two germline ends. CDR3 in DNA: TGTGCCAGCAGCCAGAGATCCGGGACCGCTTTTGAGCAGTTCTTC. Amino acids: CASSQRSGTAFEQFF.

The chain has TRBV14 and TRBJ2-1, with D perhaps matching TRBD2 (6 bases). The CDR3 length is 13 residues. The V and J ends lost 4 bases and 4 bases respectively, with 8 bases between them. CDR1 SGHDN and CDR2 FVKESK come from the germline V gene. CDR3 sequence reads: CASSRGTYNEQFF. CDR3 in DNA: TGTGCCAGCAGCCGCGGGACTTACAATGAGCAGTTCTTC.

V usage is TRBV7-2 and J usage is TRBJ2-6; D possibly corresponds to TRBD2 (6 bases). The CDR3 consists of 17 residues. CDR1 and CDR2 from the germline V gene are SGHTA and FQGNSA. V dropped 2 bases and J dropped 0 bases, with 11 bases sitting between them. CDR3 sequence: CASSLTPRGSGANVLTF. CDR3 nucleotide sequence: TGTGCCAGCAGCTTAACCCCGCGGGGCTCTGGGGCCAACGTCCTGACTTTC.

The rearrangement links TRBV5-1 to TRBJ2-1; maybe TRBD2 (6 bases). The CDR3 runs to 15 residues. CDR1 is SGHRS, CDR2 YFSETQ, per germline. Trimming removed 5 bases at V and 9 bases at J, with 21 bases between. This chain's CDR3 is CASSPEGTPHGEQFF. In DNA form, the CDR3 reads TGCGCCAGCAGTCCGGAAGGGACTCCACACGGTGAGCAGTTCTTC.

The CDR3 DNA reads as TGCAGTGCTAGAGGGATACCGGGACTAGTAGGCTACAATGAGCAGTTCTTC. This encodes CSARGIPGLVGYNEQFF. This chain links TRBV20-1 with TRBJ2-1; 8 bases agree with TRBD2. J lost 3 bases, V lost 1 base, and 11 bases had no gene match. The germline gives CDR1 DFQATT, CDR2 SNEGSKA (reference sequence). This CDR3 has 17 amino acids.

At least ten counts were recorded for this clonotype. The V gene is TRBV5-1, the J gene TRBJ2-5; unclear D gene. Trimming removed 0 bases at V and 2 bases at J, with 11 bases between. This CDR3 has 15 amino acids. The germline gives CDR1 SGHRS, CDR2 YFSETQ. The CDR3 reads CASSLAGGGQETQYF. The CDR3 bases are TGCGCCAGCAGCTTGGCGGGCGGCGGACAAGAGACCCAGTACTTC.

This rearrangement joins TRBV24-1 to TRBJ2-4; either TRBD1 or TRBD2 may supply D (5 bases each). Germline V gene sequence: CDR1 KGHDR, CDR2 SFDVKD. The CDR3 is 13 residues long. V was trimmed by 2 bases and J by 9 bases, leaving 10 bases between them. Here the CDR3 reads CATSDWTGTIQYF. The CDR3, as DNA: TGTGCCACCAGTGATTGGACCGGGACCATTCAGTACTTC.

This clonotype has at least ten counts. The chain couples TRBV20-1 to TRBJ2-1; 10 nucleotides match TRBD2. Germline-derived CDR1 and CDR2 are DFQATT and SNEGSKA (reference sequence). CDR3 length: 18 amino acids. With 6 bases clipped from V and 4 bases from J, the junction kept 18 bases outside the gene matches. The CDR3 DNA reads as TGCAGTGCCACGGTCCTTTTGGTAACTAGCGGGGCGTACAATGAGCAGTTCTTC. Its protein is CSATVLLVTSGAYNEQFF.

This chain joins TRBV7-2 and TRBJ2-2; D might be TRBD2 (5 bases). Looked up from germline, CDR1 is SGHTA and CDR2 is FQGNSA. V was clipped by 2 bases and J by 4 bases, with 11 bases between them. This CDR3 is built from 15 residues. The CDR3 spells CASSLRFAGTGELFF. DNA of the CDR3: TGTGCCAGCAGCTTACGGTTCGCGGGCACCGGGGAGCTGTTTTTT.

This chain connects TRBV20-1 to TRBJ2-1, with 7 bases aligning to TRBD2. J gave up 0 bases and V 5 bases, and 10 bases lay outside the gene matches. The CDR3 is made up of 16 amino acids. Germline V gene data show CDR1 as DFQATT and CDR2 as SNEGSKA (reference sequence). The CDR3 is CSAWGGGLSSYNEQFF. The DNA for the CDR3 is TGCAGTGCTTGGGGGGGGGGACTTAGCTCCTACAATGAGCAGTTCTTC.

On this clonotype itself: A read error may be the cause here, since a much bigger clone is one base away. The gene calls are TRBV27 and TRBJ2-3; the D gene could be TRBD1 or TRBD2 (5 bases each). Between the trimmed V and J ends, which lost 3 bases and 8 bases, there was a span of 15 bases. Germline V gene lookup returns CDR1 MNHEY and CDR2 SMNVEV (reference sequence). CDR3 size: 14 residues. CDR3 loop: CASSFDRSGATQYF. CDR3 DNA sequence: TGTGCCAGCAGTTTCGACAGAAGCGGCGCTACGCAGTATTTT.

This clonotype has at least ten counts. This sequence joins TRBV7-2 and TRBJ2-5, with TRBD2 identical over 9 bases. Germline CDR1 and CDR2: SGHTA and FQGNSA. The CDR3 covers 14 residues. The ends lost 5 bases at V and 5 bases at J; junction bases unmatched: 6. Here the CDR3 reads CASSRSGRVETQYF. CDR3 nucleotides: TGTGCCAGCAGCCGTAGCGGGAGAGTCGAGACCCAGTACTTC.

The gene calls are TRBV7-8 and TRBJ1-3, with a tentative D call TRBD1 (6 bases). This CDR3 is 16 amino acids long. The V gene lost 5 bases and the J gene lost 2 bases, with 16 bases spanning the gap. The V gene's germline CDR1 is SGHVS and CDR2 FQNEAQ. The DNA of the CDR3 is TGTGCCAGCAGCCCCGACAGGCTCTCTACTGGAAACACCATATATTTT. Protein: CASSPDRLSTGNTIYF.

Regarding this clonotype: A much larger clone lies a single base off, so this may be a read error. The genes are TRBV29-1 and TRBJ2-7, with a possible D match to TRBD2 (6 bases). V was trimmed by 6 bases and J by 7 bases, leaving 19 bases between them. The CDR3 is 13 amino acids. Germline V lookup: CDR1 SQVTM, CDR2 ANQGSEA. CDR3 in amino acids: CSVSGGIWGEQYF. The CDR3 DNA follows: TGCAGCGTCTCCGGGGGTATCTGGGGAGAGCAGTACTTC.

This clonotype appeared many times. The chain links TRBV6-2 or TRBV6-3 to TRBJ2-3; D perhaps matches TRBD2 (6 bases). With 2 bases removed from V and 11 bases from J, the gap between germline ends came to 11 bases. Germline lookup yields CDR1 MNHEY and CDR2 SVGEGT. The CDR3 consists of 12 residues. The DNA of the CDR3 is TGTGCCAGCAGTTACGGGAGGTTTCAGCAGTATTTT. Translation gives CASSYGRFQQYF.

This clonotype appeared many times. This chain connects TRBV12-5 to TRBJ2-1; the match to TRBD2 covers 13 bases. This CDR3 is 17 amino acids long. CDR1 and CDR2 (germline): LGHNT, FRNRAP. V shed 1 base, J shed 16 bases, and the junction held 16 bases outside the gene matches. CDR3 sequence reads: CASGLALGLAGPLSAFF. The CDR3 DNA is TGTGCTAGTGGTTTGGCCCTGGGACTAGCGGGACCCCTCTCGGCATTCTTC. The complete variable domain, with remaining parts taken from reference TRBV12-5 and TRBJ2-1, reads DARVTQTPRHKVTEMGQEVTMRCQPILGHNTVFWYRQTMMQGLELLAYFRNRAPLDDSGMPKDRFSAEMPDATLATLKIQPSEPRDSAVYFCASGLALGLAGPLSAFFGPGTRLTVL.

V usage is TRBV29-1 and J usage is TRBJ2-5; TRBD2 agrees at 11 bases. Germline assignment: CDR1 SQVTM and CDR2 ANQGSEA. J gave up 5 bases and V 1 base, and 0 bases lay outside the gene matches. This CDR3 contains 13 residues. CDR3 nucleotides: TGCAGCGTTGAAGCTAGCGGGAGGGAGACCCAGTACTTC. This gives the protein CSVEASGRETQYF.

This sequence joins TRBV15 and TRBJ2-7, with TRBD2 matching 7 bases. CDR1 and CDR2 (germline): LNHNV, YYDKDF (reference sequence). V trimming: 4 bases; J trimming: 7 bases; junction bases outside the gene matches: 4. This CDR3 spans 12 amino acids. CDR3: CATSTGTKEQYF. The CDR3 region has the DNA TGTGCCACCAGCACCGGGACTAAAGAGCAGTACTTC.

Many counts were recorded for this clonotype. As DNA, the CDR3 is TGTGCCAGCAGGGAATGGGGGGACAACACCGGGGAGCTGTTTTTT. This encodes CASREWGDNTGELFF. The chain uses TRBV6-1 and TRBJ2-2, with TRBD2 as a possible D gene (6 bases). The length of the CDR3 is 15 residues. V was cut by 6 bases and J by 2 bases, with 13 bases left in between. From germline, CDR1 is MNHNS and CDR2 SASEGT.

This clonotype was detected many times. The genes are TRBV29-1 and TRBJ2-3, with 7 nucleotides matching TRBD1. This CDR3 has 12 amino acids. V trimming: 8 bases; J trimming: 2 bases; junction bases outside the gene matches: 4. Looked up from germline, CDR1 is SQVTM and CDR2 is ANQGSEA. Here the CDR3 DNA reads TGCAGCAGGACAGGAGACACAGATACGCAGTATTTT. This sequence encodes CSRTGDTDTQYF.

This clonotype came up many times. The V gene is TRBV28, the J gene TRBJ1-5, with D possibly being TRBD1 (6 bases). CDR1 MDHEN and CDR2 SYDVKM come from the germline V gene. The CDR3 totals 14 residues. V dropped 5 bases and J dropped 5 bases, with 13 bases sitting between them. The CDR3 region is CASSHFAGDQPQHF. Here the CDR3 DNA reads TGTGCCAGCAGTCACTTCGCAGGGGATCAGCCCCAGCATTTT.

V and J are TRBV27 and TRBJ2-7; 9 nucleotides align to TRBD1. The trim removed 6 bases at V and 1 base at J, leaving 1 base unmatched. Germline CDR1 and CDR2: MNHEY and SMNVEV (reference sequence). This CDR3 region has 13 residues. The CDR3 is CASRGTGSYEQYF. The CDR3 nucleotides read TGTGCCAGCAGGGGGACAGGGTCCTACGAGCAGTACTTC.

This clonotype was detected a few times. This chain connects TRBV20-1 to TRBJ2-7; tentatively, D is TRBD2 (6 bases). This CDR3 has 16 amino acids. V was pared by 6 bases and J by 2 bases, with 23 bases between. The germline gives CDR1 DFQATT, CDR2 SNEGSKA (reference sequence). CDR3 nucleotides: TGCAGTGCCGTACAGCCTAGCGCCGCAACACCCTACGAGCAGTACTTC. The encoded protein is CSAVQPSAATPYEQYF.

This clonotype was seen only a few times. The chain employs TRBV12-3 or TRBV12-4 and TRBJ2-5; 7 positions agree with TRBD2. The ends lost 3 bases at V and 4 bases at J; junction bases unmatched: 5. The CDR3 extends over 14 amino acids. This CDR3 reads CASSFFTGGETQYF. CDR3 nucleotides: TGTGCCAGCAGTTTTTTTACGGGGGGAGAGACCCAGTACTTC.

This clonotype showed up many times. V is TRBV5-1 and J is TRBJ2-1, with 10 bases fitting TRBD2. The germline CDR1 and CDR2 sequences are SGHRS and YFSETQ. V dropped 0 bases and J dropped 9; count of bases not matched to a gene: 6. The CDR3 totals 15 residues. CDR3 region: CASSLASGSILEQFF. The CDR3 DNA reads TGCGCCAGCAGCTTGGCTAGCGGGAGCATTCTTGAGCAGTTCTTC. Filled out from reference TRBV5-1 and TRBJ2-1, the complete variable domain reads KAGVTQTPRYLIKTRGQQVTLSCSPISGHRSVSWYQQTPGQGLQFLFEYFSETQRNKGNFPGRFSGRQFSNSRSEMNVSTLELGDSALYLCASSLASGSILEQFFGPGTRLTVL.

This clonotype has a count of ten or more. The rearrangement links TRBV18 to TRBJ2-3, with D tentatively TRBD1 (6 bases). The CDR3 totals 14 residues. Trimming took 3 bases from V and 3 from J, leaving 10 bases between them. The germline CDR1 and CDR2 sequences are KGHSH and LQKENI. The CDR3 DNA reads TGTGCCAGCTCACCTCTCGACAGGACAGATACGCAGTATTTT. As protein: CASSPLDRTDTQYF.

This clonotype was seen ten or more times. The rearrangement joins TRBV3-1 to TRBJ2-6; tentative D call: TRBD2 (5 bases). Trimming stripped 0 bases from V and 2 bases from J, with 8 bases between. From germline, CDR1 is LGHDT and CDR2 YNNKEL (reference sequence). The CDR3 spans 16 residues. CDR3 in DNA: TGTGCCAGCAGCCAAGAAGGAGGTGCTGGGGCCAACGTCCTGACTTTC. This encodes CASSQEGGAGANVLTF.

This clonotype was seen ten or more times. The chain has TRBV3-1 and TRBJ2-7; 7 bases align to TRBD1. CDR3 length: 14 residues. The germline V gene has CDR1 LGHDT and CDR2 YNNKEL (reference sequence). J was trimmed by 9 bases and V by 1 base; bases with no gene match: 9. The CDR3 coding sequence is TGTGCCAGCAGCCAAGCCACCAGACAGGGTCGGCAGTACTTC. Translating it yields CASSQATRQGRQYF.

This clonotype was recorded at least ten times. The gene calls are TRBV3-1 and TRBJ2-1, with TRBD2 identical over 13 bases. Germline CDR1 reads LGHDT; CDR2 reads YNNKEL (reference sequence). This CDR3 has 15 residues. The ends lost 4 bases at V and 8 bases at J; junction bases unmatched: 5. This chain's CDR3 is CASSPGLAGKYEQFF. CDR3 nucleotides: TGTGCCAGCAGCCCGGGACTAGCGGGAAAATATGAGCAGTTCTTC.

This clonotype was detected ten times or more. V is TRBV20-1 and J is TRBJ2-5, with TRBD2 matching 12 bases. V lost 6 bases to trimming and J lost 10 bases; unmatched junction nucleotides: 15. Germline V gene data show CDR1 as DFQATT and CDR2 as SNEGSKA (reference sequence). The CDR3 runs to 15 residues. For the CDR3, the DNA is TGCAGTGCCAGGACTAGCGGGGTGGCATTAAGTGGCCAGTACTTC. Residues: CSARTSGVALSGQYF.